The 5 T cell receptor beta chains below all came from one sample that was sequenced in a study of cytomegalovirus exposure and HLA in healthy donors. The PCR used 60 Vbeta and 13 Jbeta primers. TCRdb's copy holds only in-frame clones and misses some; the assay was immunoSEQ multiplex PCR. Of roughly 120,000 clones listed, roughly 80% are singletons. Source material: PBMCs. The receptors derive from a woman under 30 in good health and CMV-seronegative.

The gene calls are TRBV11-2 and TRBJ1-1, with D uncertain. This CDR3 has 14 amino acids. V lost 4 bases and J lost 1, with 10 bases in between. Germline V gene sequence: CDR1 SGHAT, CDR2 FQNNGV. The CDR3 DNA reads as TGTGCCAGCAGCTCCACTCCGGGGAACACTGAAGCTTTCTTT. Amino acids: CASSSTPGNTEAFF. The full variable domain, with the rest looked up from reference TRBV11-2 and TRBJ1-1, is EAGVAQSPRYKIIEKRQSVAFWCNPISGHATLYWYQQILGQGPKLLIQFQNNGVVDDSQLPKDRFSAERLKGVDSTLKIQPAKLEDSAVYLCASSSTPGNTEAFFGQGTRLTVV.

The chain combines TRBV29-1 with TRBJ1-2; D call uncertain. Looked up from germline, CDR1 is SQVTM and CDR2 is ANQGSEA. CDR3 size: 14 residues. CDR3 sequence: CTDSGRVANYGYTF. Written as DNA, the CDR3 is TGCACCGATTCGGGGAGGGTAGCTAACTATGGCTACACCTTC.

This chain uses TRBV2 with TRBJ2-1; maybe TRBD2 (6 bases). The CDR3 totals 12 residues. Germline V gene sequence: CDR1 SNHLY, CDR2 FYNNEI. The V end was cut by 8 bases, the J end by 7 bases, with 12 bases between. The CDR3 region has the DNA TGTGCCAGCTATAACGGGGGTAATGAGCAGTTCTTC. Residues: CASYNGGNEQFF. The entire variable domain, with the rest obtained from reference TRBV2 and TRBJ2-1, is as follows: EPEVTQTPSHQVTQMGQEVILRCVPISNHLYFYWYRQILGQKVEFLVSFYNNEISEKSEIFDDQFSVERPDGSNFTLKIRSTKLEDSAMYFCASYNGGNEQFFGPGTRLTVL.

This clone showed up just a few times. The J gene is TRBJ1-2, the V gene TRBV5-4, with D possibly matching TRBD1 (6 bases). The CDR3 sequence is 16 residues long. Germline assignment: CDR1 SGHNT and CDR2 YYREEE (reference sequence). The V end lost 0 bases, the J end lost 10 bases, and 22 bases lay between the germline ends. The CDR3 coding sequence is TGTGCCAGCAGCTTGGAGGCCCAATTAACAGGGTTTGACTACACCTTC. Amino acids: CASSLEAQLTGFDYTF.

The chain has TRBV15 and TRBJ1-6; D possibly corresponds to TRBD1 (5 bases). The CDR3 runs 19 residues. Germline CDR1 LNHNV, CDR2 YYDKDF (reference sequence). V was pared by 3 bases and J by 4 bases, with 22 bases between. The CDR3 protein is CATSRGGVLTGTYNSPLHF. The CDR3, as DNA: TGTGCCACCAGCAGGGGAGGGGTCCTCACCGGGACTTATAATTCACCCCTCCACTTT.